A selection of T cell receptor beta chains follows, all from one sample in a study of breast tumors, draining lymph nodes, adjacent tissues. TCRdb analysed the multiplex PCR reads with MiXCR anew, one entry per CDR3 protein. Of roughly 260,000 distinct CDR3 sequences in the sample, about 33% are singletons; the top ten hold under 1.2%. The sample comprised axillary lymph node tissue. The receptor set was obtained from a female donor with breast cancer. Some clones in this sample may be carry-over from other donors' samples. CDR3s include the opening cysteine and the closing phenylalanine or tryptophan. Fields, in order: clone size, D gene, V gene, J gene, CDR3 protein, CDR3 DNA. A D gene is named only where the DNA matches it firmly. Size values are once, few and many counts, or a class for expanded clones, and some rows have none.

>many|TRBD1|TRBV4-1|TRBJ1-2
CASSFKGQRVDGYTF
TGCGCCAGCAGCTTTAAGGGACAGCGGGTAGATGGCTACACCTTC
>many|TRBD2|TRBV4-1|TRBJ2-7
CASSLSGGVYEQYF
TGCGCCAGCAGCCTCAGCGGGGGGGTCTACGAGCAGTACTTC
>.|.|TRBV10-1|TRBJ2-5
CARGGVTQYF
TGCGCCAGAGGGGGGGTGACCCAGTACTTC
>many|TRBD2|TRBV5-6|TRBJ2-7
CASSRSGRAVYEQYF
TGTGCCAGCAGCCGGAGCGGGAGGGCCGTCTACGAGCAGTACTTC
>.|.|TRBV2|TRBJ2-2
CASTFQRGLFF
TGTGCCAGCACCTTTCAAAGGGGGCTGTTTTTT
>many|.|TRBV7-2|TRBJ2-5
CASRDSGQETQYF
TGTGCCAGCAGGGACAGCGGTCAAGAGACCCAGTACTTC
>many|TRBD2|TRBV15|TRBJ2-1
CATYGVAGSYNEQLF
TGTGCCACCTACGGGGTAGCGGGATCCTACAATGAGCAGCTCTTC
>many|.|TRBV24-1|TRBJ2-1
CATSDRQDEQFF
TGTGCCACCAGTGATCGTCAGGATGAGCAGTTCTTC
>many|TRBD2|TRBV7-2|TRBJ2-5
CASSLGLAGPQETQYF
TGTGCCAGCAGCTTAGGACTAGCGGGACCGCAAGAGACCCAGTACTTC
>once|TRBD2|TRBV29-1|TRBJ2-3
CSLGLAGGPDTQYF
TGCAGCTTAGGACTAGCGGGAGGGCCAGATACGCAGTATTTT
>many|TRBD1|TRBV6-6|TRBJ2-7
CASSRQGANEQYF
TGTGCCAGCAGTAGACAGGGGGCCAACGAGCAGTACTTC
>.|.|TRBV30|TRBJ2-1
CAWSQTGGGNEQVF
TGTGCCTGGAGTCAAACGGGAGGGGGCAATGAGCAGGTCTTC
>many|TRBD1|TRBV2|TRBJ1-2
CASSEQGAHNYGYTF
TGTGCCAGCAGTGAACAGGGGGCTCATAACTATGGCTACACCTTC